This T cell receptor (beta chain) was sequenced in a study of CD8+ T cells in alopecia areata. Study-wide background: Tofacitinib dosing lasted 6 to 18 months, which was then followed by 6 months off drug.

This clone was seen more than once but under ten times. Its antigen is currently unknown. Reverse transcribed after extraction, RNA yielded cDNA as the sequencing template. Sequencing was performed with immunoSEQ multiplex PCR; in TCRdb, only in-frame clones are kept and a portion is missing. The sample includes 6,500 to 8,500 clones, around 64% seen only once; the top ten take about 22%. The study team obtained lesional scalp punch biopsies and peripheral blood from alopecia areata patients. Overall study findings and caveats: Sequencing of scalp tissue also captures the resident alphabeta T cells of normal skin. Lesional scalp, especially alopecia totalis/universalis, showed higher clonality than normal scalp.

The input for sequencing was skin, taken at week 0. The clonotype originates from a human donor with alopecia areata.

CDR3 residues: CASSLVGYRGLPYEQYF. CDR3 in DNA: TGTGCCAGCAGCTTAGTTGGTTATAGGGGGTTACCTTACGAGCAGTACTTC. The chain recombines TRBV11-2 with TRBJ2-7, with D possibly TRBD1 on 6 matching bases. Between the trimmed V and J ends, which lost 1 base and 4 bases, there was a span of 20 bases. Germline V gives CDR1 SGHAT, CDR2 FQNNGV. The CDR3 sequence is 17 residues long.